Each of the 18 T cell receptor beta chains below was sequenced from the same sample in a study of OX40 agonist ivuxolimab in advanced cancers. Assay: immunoSEQ multiplex PCR; the TCRdb copy retains only in-frame clones and omits some. The sample shows about 71,000 clones, around nine tenths of them seen only once. Here the sequenced sample was CD4+ or CD8+ T cells sorted from blood, taken in a trial of the OX40 agonist ivuxolimab. The receptors originated from an adult with an advanced solid tumor such as melanoma, head and neck, liver or kidney cancer.

This clone was seen a single time. The chain carries TRBV4-2 and TRBJ1-2; no clear D gene. The CDR3 has 11 residues. CDR1 LGHNA and CDR2 YNFKEQ come from the germline V gene. V was trimmed by 1 base and J by 8 bases, leaving 5 bases between them. CDR3 region: CASSQALGYTF. The DNA for the CDR3 is TGTGCCAGCAGCCAAGCACTGGGCTACACCTTC.

This chain uses TRBV2 with TRBJ2-1; D is perhaps TRBD1 (5 bases). This CDR3 has 15 residues. Germline CDR1 reads SNHLY; CDR2 reads FYNNEI. V lost 1 base and J 3 bases, leaving 10 bases between the germline ends. The CDR3 DNA sequence: TGTGCCAGCAGTGAAGACAGGTACAACTACAATGAGCAGTTCTTC. It translates to CASSEDRYNYNEQFF.

This chain uses TRBV27 with TRBJ2-7; TRBD2 matches at 15 bases. Germline loops: CDR1 MNHEY, CDR2 SMNVEV (reference sequence). J gave up 0 bases and V 5 bases, and 14 bases lay outside the gene matches. The CDR3 has 20 amino acids. CDR3 DNA: TGTGCCAGCAGTCCGTCCCGAACGGGACTAGCGGGAGGTAGCTCCTACGAGCAGTACTTC. Residues: CASSPSRTGLAGGSSYEQYF.

This clone has more than one count but fewer than ten. The V gene is TRBV7-3, the J gene TRBJ2-1; 15 nucleotides agree with TRBD2. Germline CDR1 reads SGHTA; CDR2 reads FQGTGA. CDR3 size: 17 residues. After removal of 5 bases from V and 0 bases from J, the junction contained 2 bases not matched to a gene. The CDR3, as DNA: TGTGCCAGCAGCCCGGGACTAGCGGGAGGCTCCTACAATGAGCAGTTCTTC. Translated, it gives CASSPGLAGGSYNEQFF.

V and J are TRBV11-3 and TRBJ1-5; tentatively, D is TRBD1 (5 bases). The V and J ends lost 2 bases and 1 base respectively, with 9 bases between them. The V gene's germline CDR1 is SGHNT and CDR2 YENEEA. The CDR3 totals 15 residues. The CDR3 spells CASSLWGLSNQPQHF. CDR3 sequence (DNA): TGTGCCAGCAGCTTATGGGGGTTAAGCAATCAGCCCCAGCATTTT.

The chain combines TRBV2 with TRBJ2-1; D possibly corresponds to TRBD2 (5 bases). The germline V gene has CDR1 SNHLY and CDR2 FYNNEI. Trimming shortened V by 7 bases and J by 7 bases, and 8 bases separated the two germline ends. CDR3 length: 11 residues. The CDR3 DNA sequence: TGTGCCAGCATACTAGTGAATGAGCAGTTCTTC. Its translation: CASILVNEQFF.

J is TRBJ2-7 and V is TRBV4-1; D is tentatively TRBD1 or TRBD2 (5 bases each). There are 17 residues in the CDR3. Germline loops: CDR1 MGHRA, CDR2 YSYEKL. V lost 0 bases and J 3 bases, leaving 18 bases between the germline ends. CDR3 residues: CASSQDSGIYTGYEQYF. In nucleotides, the CDR3 is TGCGCCAGCAGCCAAGATTCCGGGATCTATACAGGCTACGAGCAGTACTTC.

The V gene is TRBV29-1, the J gene TRBJ2-5; D unclear. This CDR3 spans 16 amino acids. Trimming removed 2 bases from V and 4 bases from J, with 20 bases in between. Germline-derived CDR1 and CDR2 are SQVTM and ANQGSEA. DNA of the CDR3: TGCAGCGTTGAACCTTTCCCTTATCAGAGAAGAGAGACCCAGTACTTC. It specifies CSVEPFPYQRRETQYF.

This sequence joins TRBV5-1 and TRBJ2-7, with 9 bases aligning to TRBD2. CDR1 is SGHRS, CDR2 YFSETQ, per germline. There are 16 residues in the CDR3. V lost 4 bases, J lost 4 bases, and 12 bases stayed unmatched. Here the CDR3 reads CASSGTLGGRVYEQYF. CDR3 DNA: TGCGCCAGCAGCGGTACTCTGGGCGGGAGGGTGTACGAGCAGTACTTC.

This chain connects TRBV4-1 to TRBJ1-2, with D perhaps matching TRBD1 (6 bases). The CDR3 is 14 residues long. Germline V lookup: CDR1 MGHRA, CDR2 YSYEKL. V gave up 5 bases and J gave up 7 bases, with 17 bases separating them. CDR3: CASSFGAGAGGYTF. For the CDR3, the DNA is TGCGCCAGCAGCTTCGGGGCAGGGGCAGGTGGCTACACCTTC.

The chain joins TRBV5-1 to TRBJ2-2; D is undetermined. CDR3 length equals 14 residues. Germline lookup yields CDR1 SGHRS and CDR2 YFSETQ. The germline V and J ends were trimmed by 0 bases and 0 bases, with 3 bases remaining between them. The CDR3 here is CASSLEANTGELFF. CDR3 bases: TGCGCCAGCAGCTTGGAAGCGAACACCGGGGAGCTGTTTTTT. Using reference TRBV5-1 and TRBJ2-2 for the parts outside the CDR3, the full variable domain is KAGVTQTPRYLIKTRGQQVTLSCSPISGHRSVSWYQQTPGQGLQFLFEYFSETQRNKGNFPGRFSGRQFSNSRSEMNVSTLELGDSALYLCASSLEANTGELFFGEGSRLTVL.

The chain is built from TRBV5-1 and TRBJ2-1, with 7 bases fitting TRBD2. V gave up 0 bases and J gave up 7 bases; unmatched junction bases: 10. This CDR3 has 16 residues. Germline V gene sequence: CDR1 SGHRS, CDR2 YFSETQ. The CDR3 nucleotides are TGCGCCAGCAGCTTGGCCCCCATGGGGGGGGGTAATGAGCAGTTCTTC. Encoded protein: CASSLAPMGGGNEQFF.

This clone showed up just once. This chain uses TRBV4-1 with TRBJ1-2; D gene unclear. Germline V gene lookup returns CDR1 MGHRA and CDR2 YSYEKL. The CDR3 runs to 17 residues. Between the trimmed V and J ends, which lost 0 bases and 0 bases, there was a span of 14 bases. This CDR3 is CASSQEVQAASNYGYTF. CDR3 DNA sequence: TGCGCCAGCAGCCAAGAAGTCCAGGCAGCTTCTAACTATGGCTACACCTTC.

The chain has TRBV5-6 and TRBJ2-1, with 7 positions matching TRBD2. Germline CDR1 is SGHDT and CDR2 is YYEEEE. The junction had 10 bases not matched to a gene; V was cut back by 4 bases and J by 9 bases. The length of the CDR3 is 14 residues. This chain's CDR3 is CASSRTQTSTEQFF. CDR3 coding DNA: TGTGCCAGCAGCCGCACCCAGACTAGCACTGAGCAGTTCTTC.

V and J are TRBV5-1 and TRBJ2-1, with TRBD2 matching 14 bases. The germline V gene has CDR1 SGHRS and CDR2 YFSETQ. The CDR3 runs to 17 residues. The V segment lost 6 bases and the J segment 4 bases; nucleotides outside the gene matches: 9. Written as DNA, the CDR3 is TGCGCCAGCACCCAACGACTAGCGGGGGGGCAATACAATGAGCAGTTCTTC. This encodes CASTQRLAGGQYNEQFF.

The chain combines TRBV6-4 with TRBJ2-1; D is perhaps TRBD2 (6 bases). The CDR3 is 16 residues long. Germline lookup yields CDR1 MRHNA and CDR2 SNTAGT. V lost 4 bases and J 8 bases, leaving 21 bases between the germline ends. In DNA, the CDR3 is TGTGCCAGCAGTGCCGGCGCGGGAAGGAGGGCGGATGAGCAGTTCTTC. Protein sequence: CASSAGAGRRADEQFF.

This clone was recorded a few times. The V gene is TRBV2, the J gene TRBJ1-2, with unresolved D. The CDR3 extends over 13 amino acids. Germline CDR1 and CDR2: SNHLY and FYNNEI. V was trimmed by 4 bases and J by 8 bases, leaving 14 bases between them. CDR3 loop: CASSGDLGKGYTF. The DNA for the CDR3 is TGTGCCAGCAGTGGGGATCTAGGGAAAGGCTACACCTTC.

This chain links TRBV7-2 with TRBJ2-3, with no clear D. CDR3 size: 15 residues. With 6 bases removed from V and 0 bases from J, the gap between germline ends came to 13 bases. Germline CDR1 reads SGHTA; CDR2 reads FQGNSA. The CDR3 coding sequence is TGTGCCAGCAGTCTCGACCGAGGTAGCACAGATACGCAGTATTTT. This gives the protein CASSLDRGSTDTQYF.